A selection of T cell receptor beta chains follows, all from one sample in a study of blood T cells in healthy people across ages. TCRdb ran MiXCR on the 5' RACE reads and lists one entry per CDR3 protein. The sample lists 1.5 million to 2 million distinct CDR3 sequences; roughly two fifths were seen once. The specimen sequenced was blood. The receptors were gathered from a human donor in good health. Each CDR3 is given with its conserved first and last residue. A D gene is named only where the DNA matches it firmly. Clone sizes are given selectively: once, few, many, or a class where the clone is expanded.

abundance: -
v_gene: TRBV12-3/TRBV12-4
j_gene: TRBJ1-3
d_gene: -
CDR3nt: TGTGCCAGCAGTTCCTACCGAACAGGGAACTCTGGAAACACCATATATTTT
CDR3aa: CASSSYRTGNSGNTIYF

abundance: once
v_gene: TRBV6-2/TRBV6-3
j_gene: TRBJ2-5
d_gene: TRBD2
CDR3nt: TGTGCCAGCAGTTCCCCAGCGGGGGGGCCGTCGGAGACCCAGTACTTC
CDR3aa: CASSSPAGGPSETQYF

abundance: few
v_gene: TRBV28
j_gene: TRBJ2-1
d_gene: TRBD2
CDR3nt: TGTGCCAGCAGTTTACTGGGGGTTAAAGGTCTAGCGGGGGCAAAGGAGCAGTTCTTC
CDR3aa: CASSLLGVKGLAGAKEQFF

abundance: -
v_gene: TRBV29-1
j_gene: TRBJ1-1
d_gene: TRBD1
CDR3nt: TGCAGCGTCTCCGACAGCCAGGGGGGTGCTTTCTTT
CDR3aa: CSVSDSQGGAFF

abundance: -
v_gene: TRBV18
j_gene: TRBJ2-7
d_gene: TRBD1
CDR3nt: TGTGCCAGCCCACGAGGGACAGGTAACCACGAGCAGTACTTC
CDR3aa: CASPRGTGNHEQYF

abundance: -
v_gene: TRBV10-3
j_gene: TRBJ2-5
d_gene: -
CDR3nt: TGTGCCACCGACCAGGGGGGGACGAAGACCCAGTACTTC
CDR3aa: CATDQGGTKTQYF

abundance: -
v_gene: TRBV6-5
j_gene: TRBJ1-1
d_gene: -
CDR3nt: TGTGCCAGCAGTTACTCATCCGGGACGGTGAACACTGAAGCTTTCTTT
CDR3aa: CASSYSSGTVNTEAFF

abundance: many
v_gene: TRBV28
j_gene: TRBJ1-4
d_gene: -
CDR3nt: TGTGCCAGCAGACGGCTTAATGAAAAACTGTTTTTT
CDR3aa: CASRRLNEKLFF

abundance: -
v_gene: TRBV12-3/TRBV12-4
j_gene: TRBJ1-6
d_gene: -
CDR3nt: TGTGCCAGCAGTTCCTCCACAGGGATTTCACCCCTCCACTTT
CDR3aa: CASSSSTGISPLHF

abundance: -
v_gene: TRBV5-1
j_gene: TRBJ2-7
d_gene: TRBD1
CDR3nt: TGCGCCAGCAGCTTACAGGGGATGAACGAGCAGTACTTC
CDR3aa: CASSLQGMNEQYF

abundance: -
v_gene: TRBV5-6
j_gene: TRBJ2-1
d_gene: -
CDR3nt: TGTGCCAGCAACACCGAATCGGGCTGGGGCTCCTACAATGAGCAGTTCTTC
CDR3aa: CASNTESGWGSYNEQFF

abundance: -
v_gene: TRBV2
j_gene: TRBJ2-7
d_gene: TRBD1
CDR3nt: TGTGCCAGCAGCGGGGACAGGGCTTCAAATGAGCAGTACTTC
CDR3aa: CASSGDRASNEQYF

abundance: many
v_gene: TRBV15
j_gene: TRBJ2-5
d_gene: -
CDR3nt: TGTGCCACCAGCAGAGGGCCAGGAGAGACCCAGTACTTC
CDR3aa: CATSRGPGETQYF

abundance: few
v_gene: TRBV12-5
j_gene: TRBJ2-7
d_gene: -
CDR3nt: TGTGCTAGTGGCCCAGGGGAAGGCGAGCAGTACTTC
CDR3aa: CASGPGEGEQYF

abundance: once
v_gene: TRBV5-1
j_gene: TRBJ2-5
d_gene: -
CDR3nt: TGCGCCAGCGCAGACTACGCGGAGACCCAGTACTTC
CDR3aa: CASADYAETQYF

abundance: -
v_gene: TRBV5-1
j_gene: TRBJ2-1
d_gene: TRBD1
CDR3nt: TGCGCCAGCGGCTCGGTGACAGGGCGGAATGAGCAGTTCTTC
CDR3aa: CASGSVTGRNEQFF

abundance: -
v_gene: TRBV20-1
j_gene: TRBJ2-7
d_gene: -
CDR3nt: TGCAGTGCTAGTCTTTCCGAGGACGGGGCCTACGAGCAGTACTTC
CDR3aa: CSASLSEDGAYEQYF

abundance: -
v_gene: TRBV7-2
j_gene: TRBJ1-3
d_gene: -
CDR3nt: TGTGCCAGCAGCCGGGTAACTTCTGGAAACACCATATATTTT
CDR3aa: CASSRVTSGNTIYF

abundance: -
v_gene: TRBV14
j_gene: TRBJ2-4
d_gene: TRBD1
CDR3nt: TGTGCCAGCAGCCATGGCCAGGGGGCCTACAATGAGCAGTACTTC
CDR3aa: CASSHGQGAYNEQYF

abundance: -
v_gene: TRBV5-1
j_gene: TRBJ2-1
d_gene: TRBD2
CDR3nt: TGCGCCAGCAGCTTATTTAGCGGGGGGGGCAATGAGCAGTTCTTC
CDR3aa: CASSLFSGGGNEQFF

abundance: few
v_gene: TRBV9
j_gene: TRBJ2-2
d_gene: TRBD2
CDR3nt: TGTGCCAGCAGCGTAGGGGCTAGCGGGGGAGCGTCGGAGCTGTTTTTT
CDR3aa: CASSVGASGGASELFF

abundance: -
v_gene: TRBV5-1
j_gene: TRBJ2-1
d_gene: -
CDR3nt: TGCGCCAGCAGCCGGGACCAGCGGTCCTACAATGAGCAGTTCTTC
CDR3aa: CASSRDQRSYNEQFF

abundance: -
v_gene: TRBV12-3/TRBV12-4
j_gene: TRBJ1-2
d_gene: -
CDR3nt: TGTGCCAGCAGTAAACAGTCGGCTAACTATGGCTACACCTTC
CDR3aa: CASSKQSANYGYTF

abundance: few
v_gene: TRBV20-1
j_gene: TRBJ1-3
d_gene: -
CDR3nt: TGCAGTGCTAGCCTGGTATCTGGAAACACCATATATTTT
CDR3aa: CSASLVSGNTIYF

abundance: -
v_gene: TRBV10-3
j_gene: TRBJ2-5
d_gene: TRBD1
CDR3nt: TGTGCCATCAGTGGGACGCAGGGGGAAGAGACCCAGTACTTC
CDR3aa: CAISGTQGEETQYF

abundance: few
v_gene: TRBV29-1
j_gene: TRBJ2-1
d_gene: -
CDR3nt: TGCAGCGTTGAAGAGGTGCCCAGGGAAGTAGATGAGCAGTTCTTC
CDR3aa: CSVEEVPREVDEQFF

abundance: few
v_gene: TRBV12-3/TRBV12-4
j_gene: TRBJ2-5
d_gene: -
CDR3nt: TGTGCCAGCAGTTTAAAGGGACCCGCGGGGGAGACCCAGTACTTC
CDR3aa: CASSLKGPAGETQYF

abundance: -
v_gene: TRBV7-9
j_gene: TRBJ2-5
d_gene: TRBD1
CDR3nt: TGTGCCAGCAGCCTGGCCGGGACAGAGTGGAGAGAGACCCAGTACTTC
CDR3aa: CASSLAGTEWRETQYF

abundance: -
v_gene: TRBV7-9
j_gene: TRBJ1-2
d_gene: -
CDR3nt: TGTGCCAGCAGCCCCAGGTCGCCCACAGCTAACTATGGCTACACCTTC
CDR3aa: CASSPRSPTANYGYTF

abundance: -
v_gene: TRBV5-5
j_gene: TRBJ1-2
d_gene: -
CDR3nt: TGTGCCAGCAGCCCCGATTGGACAAGAGGTTATGGCTACACCTTC
CDR3aa: CASSPDWTRGYGYTF

abundance: -
v_gene: TRBV18
j_gene: TRBJ1-5
d_gene: -
CDR3nt: TGTGCCAGCTCACCGCAGGCGACTAATCAGCCCCAGCATTTT
CDR3aa: CASSPQATNQPQHF

abundance: -
v_gene: TRBV10-3
j_gene: TRBJ2-1
d_gene: TRBD2
CDR3nt: TGTGCCATCAGTGAGCCGGCCCTAGCGGACTCCTACAATGAGCAGTTCTTC
CDR3aa: CAISEPALADSYNEQFF

abundance: few
v_gene: TRBV7-2
j_gene: TRBJ1-2
d_gene: TRBD1
CDR3nt: TGTGCCAGCAGCTATGGACCAGGGGGCAACTATGGCTACACCTTC
CDR3aa: CASSYGPGGNYGYTF

abundance: -
v_gene: TRBV6-4
j_gene: TRBJ2-1
d_gene: TRBD2
CDR3nt: TGTGCCAGCAGTGACTCGAAGTTTTTGGGCGGGAGCTCCTACAATGAGCAGTTCTTC
CDR3aa: CASSDSKFLGGSSYNEQFF

abundance: many
v_gene: TRBV11-3
j_gene: TRBJ1-4
d_gene: -
CDR3nt: TGTGCCAGCAGCTTAGGAAGAGCGAACGAAAAACTGTTTTTT
CDR3aa: CASSLGRANEKLFF

abundance: many
v_gene: TRBV20-1
j_gene: TRBJ2-7
d_gene: -
CDR3nt: TGCAGTGCTAGAGATTGGCAGGGCTATGGGTACGAGCAGTACTTC
CDR3aa: CSARDWQGYGYEQYF

abundance: -
v_gene: TRBV9
j_gene: TRBJ2-7
d_gene: TRBD2
CDR3nt: TGTGCCAGCAGCGTAGGACCTAGCGGGGTATACGAGCAGTACTTC
CDR3aa: CASSVGPSGVYEQYF

abundance: -
v_gene: TRBV10-3
j_gene: TRBJ1-6
d_gene: -
CDR3nt: TGTGCCATCAGAGCAGGAGACTATAATTCACCCCTCCACTTT
CDR3aa: CAIRAGDYNSPLHF

abundance: few
v_gene: TRBV11-2
j_gene: TRBJ2-7
d_gene: -
CDR3nt: TGTGCCAGCAGCTCGGGAGTCACTAATCCCTACGAGCAGTACTTC
CDR3aa: CASSSGVTNPYEQYF

abundance: -
v_gene: TRBV12-3/TRBV12-4
j_gene: TRBJ2-1
d_gene: -
CDR3nt: TGTGCCAGCATCAAAGATGGGGTCAGATACAATGAGCAGTTCTTC
CDR3aa: CASIKDGVRYNEQFF

abundance: few
v_gene: TRBV7-8
j_gene: TRBJ1-2
d_gene: TRBD1
CDR3nt: TGTGCCAGCAGCTTAGCATGGGACAGCCCAAACTATGGCTACACCTTC
CDR3aa: CASSLAWDSPNYGYTF

abundance: few
v_gene: TRBV10-3
j_gene: TRBJ1-2
d_gene: TRBD1
CDR3nt: TGTGCCATCAGTAGGGACAGTACCGGCTACACCTTC
CDR3aa: CAISRDSTGYTF

abundance: few
v_gene: TRBV7-9
j_gene: TRBJ2-1
d_gene: -
CDR3nt: TGTGCCAGCAGCGACGGGCCTCATGAGCAGTTCTTC
CDR3aa: CASSDGPHEQFF

abundance: -
v_gene: TRBV7-9
j_gene: TRBJ1-2
d_gene: -
CDR3nt: TGTGCCAGCAGCCCAGGTCGCGTTCGGGATGGCTACACCTTC
CDR3aa: CASSPGRVRDGYTF

abundance: few
v_gene: TRBV20-1
j_gene: TRBJ2-5
d_gene: TRBD2
CDR3nt: TGCAGTGTAAGGGGAGGGTCAGAGACCCAGTACTTC
CDR3aa: CSVRGGSETQYF

abundance: few
v_gene: TRBV20-1
j_gene: TRBJ2-6
d_gene: TRBD1
CDR3nt: TGCAGTGCTAGAGGGCCAGGGGGAATTAGTTCTGGGGCCAACGTCCTGACTTTC
CDR3aa: CSARGPGGISSGANVLTF

abundance: -
v_gene: TRBV5-1
j_gene: TRBJ1-2
d_gene: -
CDR3nt: TGCGCCAGCAGCTTGGCCGTAACAGATCCTAACTATGGCTACACCTTC
CDR3aa: CASSLAVTDPNYGYTF

abundance: -
v_gene: TRBV29-1
j_gene: TRBJ2-4
d_gene: -
CDR3nt: TGCAGCGTCGGGGAGTCCGGCATTCAGTACTTC
CDR3aa: CSVGESGIQYF

abundance: -
v_gene: TRBV7-9
j_gene: TRBJ2-6
d_gene: -
CDR3nt: TGTGCCAGCAGCCCAAATCGCGGACAGCGCTCTGGGGCCAACGTCCTGACTTTC
CDR3aa: CASSPNRGQRSGANVLTF

abundance: -
v_gene: TRBV6-2/TRBV6-3
j_gene: TRBJ2-5
d_gene: -
CDR3nt: TGTGCCAGCACCAACAGGGATTTCCAAGAGACCCAGTACTTC
CDR3aa: CASTNRDFQETQYF

abundance: few
v_gene: TRBV28
j_gene: TRBJ1-5
d_gene: -
CDR3nt: TGTGCCAGCTACAGGAACAGCAATCAGCCCCAGCATTTT
CDR3aa: CASYRNSNQPQHF

abundance: -
v_gene: TRBV28
j_gene: TRBJ2-2
d_gene: TRBD2
CDR3nt: TGTGCCAGCAGTTCTCCCGGGACTAGCGGGGGGGTGTTTTTT
CDR3aa: CASSSPGTSGGVFF

abundance: -
v_gene: TRBV19
j_gene: TRBJ2-7
d_gene: -
CDR3nt: TGTGCCAGTAGTACCTTCGGACAGCTCTACGAGCAGTACTTC
CDR3aa: CASSTFGQLYEQYF

abundance: -
v_gene: TRBV27
j_gene: TRBJ1-2
d_gene: -
CDR3nt: TGTGCCAGCAGCGCACGGGACGGCGAGCGCTACACCTTC
CDR3aa: CASSARDGERYTF

abundance: few
v_gene: TRBV5-1
j_gene: TRBJ2-7
d_gene: TRBD1
CDR3nt: TGCGCCAGCAGCTTGGAAGGACAGGGGGTCTCCTACGAGCAGTACTTC
CDR3aa: CASSLEGQGVSYEQYF

abundance: -
v_gene: TRBV12-3/TRBV12-4
j_gene: TRBJ2-1
d_gene: -
CDR3nt: TGTGCCAGCAGTTTAGAACCAGGGAAAGGGGACAATGAGCAGTTCTTC
CDR3aa: CASSLEPGKGDNEQFF

abundance: -
v_gene: TRBV5-1
j_gene: TRBJ2-7
d_gene: TRBD1
CDR3nt: TGCGCCAGCAGCTTGGAGGGACAGGGTTTGGACGAGCAGTACTTC
CDR3aa: CASSLEGQGLDEQYF